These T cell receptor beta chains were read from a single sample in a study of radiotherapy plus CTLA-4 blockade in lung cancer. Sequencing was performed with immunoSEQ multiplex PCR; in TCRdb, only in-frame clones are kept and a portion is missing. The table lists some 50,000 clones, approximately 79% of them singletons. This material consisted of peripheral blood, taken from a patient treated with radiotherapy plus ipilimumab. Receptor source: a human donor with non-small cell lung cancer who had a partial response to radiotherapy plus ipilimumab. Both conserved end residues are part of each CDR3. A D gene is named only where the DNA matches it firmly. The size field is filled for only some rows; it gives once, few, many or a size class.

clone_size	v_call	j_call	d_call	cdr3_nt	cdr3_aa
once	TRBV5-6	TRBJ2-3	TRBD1	TGTGCCAGCAGCTCCGGGACAGGGAGCGCAGATACGCAGTATTTT	CASSSGTGSADTQYF
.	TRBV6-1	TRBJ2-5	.	TGTGCCAGCAGTGATTCGGAGGTGGCGGGAGAGACCCAGTACTTC	CASSDSEVAGETQYF
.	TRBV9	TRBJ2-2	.	TGTGCCAGCAGCGTTACGACAGGGGTGAGGGGGGGCGGCACCGGGGAGCTGTTTTTT	CASSVTTGVRGGGTGELFF
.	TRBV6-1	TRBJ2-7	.	TGTGCCAGCAGTGAAGAGTGGCGGTTCTACGAGCAGTACTTC	CASSEEWRFYEQYF
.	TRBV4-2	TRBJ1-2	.	TGTGCCAGCAGCCAAGATAGGAAAAGCGCTAACTATGGCTACACCTTC	CASSQDRKSANYGYTF
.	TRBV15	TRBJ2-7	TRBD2	TGTGCCACCAGCAGCGGCTCCGGGGGAGGGTACGAGCAGTACTTC	CATSSGSGGGYEQYF
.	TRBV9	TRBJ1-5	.	TGTGCCAGCAGCCACGACGGGGGTCAGCCCCAGCATTTT	CASSHDGGQPQHF
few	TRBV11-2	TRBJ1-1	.	TGTGCCAGCAGCCCCCGACTGACAGAACTTAACACTGAAGCTTTCTTT	CASSPRLTELNTEAFF
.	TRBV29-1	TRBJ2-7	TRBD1	TGCAGCGTCTGGGACAGGGGCTTCGAGCAGTACTTC	CSVWDRGFEQYF
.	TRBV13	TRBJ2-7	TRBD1	TGTGCCAGCAGCCCTCGGGACAGGGGTACCTACGAGCAGTACTTC	CASSPRDRGTYEQYF
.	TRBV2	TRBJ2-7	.	TGTGCCAGCAGTGTTTTAGAAGGACAGTACTCCTACGAGCAGTACTTC	CASSVLEGQYSYEQYF
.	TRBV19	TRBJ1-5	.	TGTGCCAGTAGTATAATAAACAATCAGCCCCAGCATTTT	CASSIINNQPQHF
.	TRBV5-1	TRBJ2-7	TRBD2	TGCGCCAGCAGCTCAACCGGGGGGGCGTACGAGCAGTACTTC	CASSSTGGAYEQYF
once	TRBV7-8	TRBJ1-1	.	TGTGCCAGCAGCATAGCGGCAAGGAACACTGAAGCTTTCTTT	CASSIAARNTEAFF
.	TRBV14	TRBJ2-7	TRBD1	TGTGCCAGCCGGGGGACAGGGGACTACGAGCAGTACTTC	CASRGTGDYEQYF
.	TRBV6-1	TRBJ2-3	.	TGTGCCAGCGTATCCGGACTCATCACAGATACGCAGTATTTT	CASVSGLITDTQYF
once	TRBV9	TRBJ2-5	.	TGTGCCAGCAGCGTACGGGGGGCCGTTGAGACCCAGTACTTC	CASSVRGAVETQYF
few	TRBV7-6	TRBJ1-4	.	TGTGCCAGCAGCTTCAGCAGGGGCTATGAAAAACTGTTTTTT	CASSFSRGYEKLFF
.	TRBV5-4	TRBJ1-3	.	TGTGCCAGCGCTCTAAACGGAGTCTCTGGAAACACCATATATTTT	CASALNGVSGNTIYF
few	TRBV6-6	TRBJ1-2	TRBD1	TGTGCCAGCAGTACACAGGGGGCAGATGGCTACACCTTC	CASSTQGADGYTF
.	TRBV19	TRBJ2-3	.	TGTGCCAGTAGTATACAGGGAAAAGAGGTCCCAGATACGCAGTATTTT	CASSIQGKEVPDTQYF
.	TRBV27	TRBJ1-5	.	TGTGCCAGTAGTTTGCGGATAGGCAATCAGCCCCAGCATTTT	CASSLRIGNQPQHF
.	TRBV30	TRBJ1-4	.	TGTGCCTGGAGTGAGGACAGTAATGAAAAACTGTTTTTT	CAWSEDSNEKLFF
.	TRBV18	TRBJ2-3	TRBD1	TGTGCCAGCTCACCATACCCTAACAGGGGAAGTCAGGATACGCAGTATTTT	CASSPYPNRGSQDTQYF
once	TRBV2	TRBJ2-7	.	TGTGCCAGCAGTGAAGCCCCTAGTAATTCTGACGAGCAGTACTTC	CASSEAPSNSDEQYF
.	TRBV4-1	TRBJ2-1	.	TGCGCCAGCAGCCAAGTTCAGGAGGATGAGCAGTTCTTC	CASSQVQEDEQFF
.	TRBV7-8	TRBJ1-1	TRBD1	TGTGCCAGCAGCTCCGGACAGGGGTTGGCTGAAGCTTTCTTT	CASSSGQGLAEAFF